The clone carrying this TCR beta chain was counted only a few times. The target antigen is unknown. Other DNA sequences in this specimen translate into the identical CDR3. This record comes from a study of cytomegalovirus exposure and HLA in healthy donors. Study-wide points: Presence/absence analyses rested on an assumption that sequencing depth was roughly uniform across donors. Reportedly, diagnosis of cytomegalovirus status by the classifier showed high specificity and sensitivity. What a later analysis reportedly showed was that an Asian-associated ancestry cluster had fewer N-insertions than the roughly 670-donor mean. CMV serostatus stood as the only immune exposure information on hand.

CDR3 length: 14 residues. The germline V gene has CDR1 ENHRY and CDR2 SYGVKD. V was trimmed by 4 bases and J by 6 bases, leaving 13 bases between them. With 60 Vbeta and 13 Jbeta primers, the PCR was carried out. Some clones are missing from TCRdb's copy, which holds only in-frame ones; the method was immunoSEQ multiplex PCR. This table has 110,000 to 150,000 clones, 75% to 85% appearing once. Specimen: PBMCs. The gene calls are TRBV10-3 and TRBJ1-5, with D possibly being TRBD1 (5 bases). This TCR came from a man aged 40-50 years in good health and CMV-seronegative. The DNA for the CDR3 is TGTGCCATCAGTGGTGCTGGGGGGGGTCAGCCCCAGCATTTT. It is translated as CAISGAGGGQPQHF.